These T cell receptor beta chains were read from a single sample in a study of cytomegalovirus exposure and HLA in healthy donors. Profiled with immunoSEQ multiplex PCR; TCRdb holds only in-frame clones, not every one. The sample consists of tens of thousands of clones, approximately 78% of them appearing once. Sequencing was done on a sample of PBMCs. Source of these receptors: a man aged 35 to 55 in good health and CMV-seronegative. Each CDR3 is given with its conserved first and last residue. The D gene is left open where the match is weak. The size field is filled for only some rows; it gives once, few, many or a size class.

>TRBJ1-5|19|NA|TRBV7-3|NA
TGTGCCAGCAGCTTAAAGAGAATGGACAGAGAGTATAGCAATCAGCCCCAGCATTTT
CASSLKRMDREYSNQPQHF
>TRBJ2-1|14|NA|TRBV4-1|NA
TGCGCCAGCAGCCAAGGTAGGGGAGGCTATGAGCAGTTCTTC
CASSQGRGGYEQFF
>TRBJ2-5|13|NA|TRBV5-4|NA
TGTGCCAACAGCTTGGGGCCTCGAGAGACCCAGTACTTC
CANSLGPRETQYF
>TRBJ2-7|13|NA|TRBV10-2|many
TGCGCCAGCAGTGAGGCGACTTCCTACGAGCAGTACTTC
CASSEATSYEQYF
>TRBJ1-2|15|TRBD1|TRBV7-3|NA
TGTGCCAGCAGCTCCTGGACAGGGGATTACTATGGCTACACCTTC
CASSSWTGDYYGYTF
>TRBJ2-3|16|TRBD2|TRBV6-5|NA
TGTGCCAGCAGTTACTCCCAGCGGGGGAGCACAGATACGCAGTATTTT
CASSYSQRGSTDTQYF
>TRBJ2-5|11|NA|TRBV19|NA
TGTGCCGGAGGGGTACAAGAGACCCAGTACTTC
CAGGVQETQYF
>TRBJ1-1|15|NA|TRBV6-1|few
TGTGCCACCGGGAAAGATAGCGGGGGGAACACTGAAGCTTTCTTT
CATGKDSGGNTEAFF
>TRBJ2-2|14|TRBD2|TRBV9|few
TGTGCCAGCATGAGCGGGGGGGCCGCCGGGGAGCTGTTTTTT
CASMSGGAAGELFF
>TRBJ2-5|15|TRBD1|TRBV7-8|NA
TGTGCCAGCAGCTGGGAGACAGGGGACCAAGAGACCCAGTACTTC
CASSWETGDQETQYF
>TRBJ1-4|12|TRBD1|TRBV29-1|few
TGCAGCGTTGAAAACAGGGGTGAAAAACTGTTTTTT
CSVENRGEKLFF
>TRBJ2-1|17|TRBD1|TRBV25-1|NA
TGTGCCAGCAGCCCGGTAAACGGACAGGGGAGCTACAATGAGCAGTTCTTC
CASSPVNGQGSYNEQFF
>TRBJ2-3|18|TRBD2|TRBV5-1|NA
TGCGCCAGCAGCTTGGGACTAGCGGGAGTGGGTGGCACAGATACGCAGTATTTT
CASSLGLAGVGGTDTQYF
>TRBJ1-3|13|NA|TRBV6-1|NA
TGTGCCAGCAGTGAACAATCTGGAAACACCATATATTTT
CASSEQSGNTIYF
>TRBJ2-3|12|NA|TRBV19|NA
TGTGCCAGTAGTACAGGGAAAGGGACGCAGTATTTT
CASSTGKGTQYF
>TRBJ1-1|13|NA|TRBV25-1|NA
TGTGCCAGCTTGTCATGGGGCGACACTGAAGCTTTCTTT
CASLSWGDTEAFF
>TRBJ2-3|19|TRBD2|TRBV10-3|NA
TGTGCCATCAGTGAGTCGATATTGGGGATAGGGACTAGTGATGATACGCAGTATTTT
CAISESILGIGTSDDTQYF
>TRBJ2-5|17|TRBD2|TRBV7-2|NA
TGTGCCAGCAGCTTAGTGGCTAGCGGGGCCTCCAAAGAGACCCAGTACTTC
CASSLVASGASKETQYF
>TRBJ1-1|16|TRBD1|TRBV5-6|few
TGTGCCAGCAGCTCAGGGGCAGGGGGCCGGAACACTGAAGCTTTCTTT
CASSSGAGGRNTEAFF
>TRBJ2-2|17|TRBD1|TRBV2|NA
TGTGCCAGCAGTGAAGCGCTTCAGGGGGCGGGAACCGGGGAGCTGTTTTTT
CASSEALQGAGTGELFF
>TRBJ1-2|13|TRBD1|TRBV7-8|NA
TGTGCCAGCAGCCTGGACAGGGACTATGGCTACACCTTC
CASSLDRDYGYTF
>TRBJ2-3|14|TRBD1|TRBV11-2|NA
TGTGCCAGCAGCTCAGGACAGGGGACAGATACGCAGTATTTT
CASSSGQGTDTQYF
>TRBJ2-7|15|NA|TRBV13|NA
TGTGCCAGCAAGCTTAAGGGGTACAGGGCTAACGAGCAGTACTTC
CASKLKGYRANEQYF
>TRBJ1-1|13|NA|TRBV28|NA
TGTGCCAGCAGTTCAGACAGAATGGTTGAAGCTTTCTTT
CASSSDRMVEAFF
>TRBJ2-4|15|NA|TRBV7-9|few
TGTGCCAGCAGCTTGGTACAGGGACCCAAAGTGGTTCAGTACTTC
CASSLVQGPKVVQYF
>TRBJ1-5|15|NA|TRBV7-8|NA
TGTGCCAGCAGCCCAGGGTCGGGGGAATATCAGCCCCGGCATTTT
CASSPGSGEYQPRHF
>TRBJ2-7|15|TRBD1|TRBV27|NA
TGTGCCAGCAGTCAAGCCGGGACAGGAGACTACGAGCAGTACTTC
CASSQAGTGDYEQYF
>TRBJ2-2|17|NA|TRBV5-1|NA
TGCGCCAGCAGCTTGGGCGGGGAGACCGCGAACACCGGGGAGCTGTTTTTT
CASSLGGETANTGELFF
>TRBJ2-3|15|NA|TRBV5-6|NA
TGTGCCAGCAGCTTCGACCAGCGGGGCACAGATACGCAGTATTTT
CASSFDQRGTDTQYF
>TRBJ1-1|14|TRBD1|TRBV6-5|few
TGTGCCAGCAGATTAGGACAGGGCTGGACTGAAGCTTTCTTT
CASRLGQGWTEAFF
>TRBJ1-1|12|NA|TRBV5-8|NA
TGTGCCAGCAGCCGGGACATCAAATATCCTTTCTTT
CASSRDIKYPFF
>TRBJ2-3|17|TRBD2|TRBV7-6|few
TGTGCCAGCAGCCCATATAGGACTAGCGGGGGAATAGATACGCAGTATTTT
CASSPYRTSGGIDTQYF
>TRBJ2-1|14|TRBD1|TRBV7-2|NA
TGTGCCAGCAACCGGGACAGGGCTTACAATGAGCAGTTCTTC
CASNRDRAYNEQFF
>TRBJ1-2|13|NA|TRBV7-9|NA
TGTGCCAGCAGCTTAGACAACAACTATGGCTACACCTTC
CASSLDNNYGYTF
>TRBJ1-1|13|NA|TRBV29-1|NA
TGCAGCGAACTTGGACAGTTAGGCACTGAAGCTTTCTTT
CSELGQLGTEAFF
>TRBJ1-4|15|TRBD1|TRBV28|NA
TGTGCCAGCAGTCGTAAGACAGGGCTTGCAGAAAAACTGTTTTTT
CASSRKTGLAEKLFF
>TRBJ1-2|17|TRBD1|TRBV28|NA
TGTGCCAGCAGTTTACCGGGACAGGGGCCTACGTCTTATGGCTACACCTTC
CASSLPGQGPTSYGYTF
>TRBJ2-7|16|TRBD2|TRBV18|NA
TGTGCCAGCTCACCACTGGCTAGCGGGGAGGCCTACGAGCAGTACTTC
CASSPLASGEAYEQYF
>TRBJ1-2|15|NA|TRBV6-1|NA
TGTGCCAGCAGTGAAAGACAAGGTTTTAACTATGGCTACACCTTC
CASSERQGFNYGYTF
>TRBJ2-1|16|NA|TRBV7-6|NA
TGTGCCAGCAGCTTAGGTTCGTCGAAATTCGGCAATGAGCAGTTCTTC
CASSLGSSKFGNEQFF
>TRBJ2-1|15|TRBD2|TRBV25-1|NA
TGTGCCAGCAAGGAGGGAGGGAGCTCCTACAATGAGCAGTTCTTC
CASKEGGSSYNEQFF
>TRBJ1-4|14|TRBD1|TRBV7-9|few
TGTGCCAGCGGGGGTGACAGGGTGGGTGAAAAACTGTTTTTT
CASGGDRVGEKLFF
>TRBJ1-1|16|TRBD1|TRBV5-1|NA
TGCGCCAGCAGCTTGCCAGGACAGGTGATGAACACTGAAGCTTTCTTT
CASSLPGQVMNTEAFF
>TRBJ2-2|15|NA|TRBV9|medium-sized
TGTGCCAGCAGCCAAGCGGAACTGAACACCGGGGAGCTGTTTTTT
CASSQAELNTGELFF
>TRBJ2-5|15|TRBD2|TRBV7-3|NA
TGTGCCAGCAGCTTAAGCGGGGGGGCCGGGGAGACCCAGTACTTC
CASSLSGGAGETQYF
>TRBJ1-4|15|NA|TRBV5-1|few
TGCGCCAGCAGCTTGGAGGGGTCCTCGGGTGAAAAACTGTTTTTT
CASSLEGSSGEKLFF
>TRBJ2-3|14|TRBD2|TRBV27|NA
TGTGCCAGCACCTCTTCGACTAGCGATAGGACGCAGTATTTT
CASTSSTSDRTQYF
>TRBJ2-7|13|NA|TRBV6-5|NA
TGTGCCAGCAGTTACAGGGGCGCCTACGAGCAGTACTTC
CASSYRGAYEQYF
>TRBJ2-1|15|TRBD2|TRBV7-3|NA
TGTGCCAGCAGCTGGGGGCGGGGGGGCGCGAGTGAGCAGTTCTTC
CASSWGRGGASEQFF
>TRBJ2-2|14|NA|TRBV6-4|NA
TGTGCCAGCAATTCGGGAGCGAACACCGGGGAGCTGTTTTTT
CASNSGANTGELFF